A selection of T cell receptor beta chains follows, all from one sample in a study of cytomegalovirus exposure and HLA in healthy donors. The protocol was immunoSEQ multiplex PCR, while the TCRdb copy is restricted to in-frame clones and leaves out a portion. The table shows about 180,000 clones, with about 77% occurring only once. The sequenced sample consisted of PBMCs. These receptor sequences come from a man between 60 and 70 years old in good health and CMV-seronegative. CDR3s include the opening cysteine and the closing phenylalanine or tryptophan. D genes are given only for firm matches. Size is stated for part of the rows, as once, few or many counts, or as a class when the clone is expanded.

TRBV6-5	TRBJ1-1	NA	NA	TGTGCCAGCAGTTACTCTGGTAGGGACATGAACACTGAAGCTTTCTTT	CASSYSGRDMNTEAFF
TRBV28	TRBJ2-7	NA	NA	TGTGCCAGCAGTCCGGGTGGCGAGCAGTACTTC	CASSPGGEQYF
TRBV6-8	TRBJ1-2	NA	few	TGTGCCAGCAGTGCGGGACCCGAACAAACCTATGGCTACACCTTC	CASSAGPEQTYGYTF
TRBV27	TRBJ2-1	TRBD2	NA	TGTGCCGTCAGACCTAGCGGGAGGGCCCTTAATGAGCAGTTCTTC	CAVRPSGRALNEQFF
TRBV6-1	TRBJ1-2	NA	NA	TGTGCCAGCAGCCCGAGGATCTATATCAACTATGGCTACACCTTC	CASSPRIYINYGYTF
TRBV5-1	TRBJ2-5	TRBD1	NA	TGCGCCAGCAGCTTACGATCCGGACAGGGTCGGGGCGAGACCCAGTACTTC	CASSLRSGQGRGETQYF
TRBV19	TRBJ1-2	NA	NA	TGTGCCAGTAAGGACGCGGGGTACAGCTATGGCTACACCTTC	CASKDAGYSYGYTF
TRBV5-1	TRBJ2-7	TRBD2	NA	TGCGCCAGCAGCCGAGCGGGAAGGCTTTACGAGCAGTACTTC	CASSRAGRLYEQYF
TRBV28	TRBJ2-1	TRBD1	NA	TGTGCCAGCAGCCGCCCCGTTGACAGGGTGTTGTTCTTC	CASSRPVDRVLFF
TRBV30	TRBJ1-5	TRBD1	NA	TGTGCCTGGAGACCACAGGGGGTCGTCAATCAGCCCCAGCATTTT	CAWRPQGVVNQPQHF
TRBV28	TRBJ1-2	NA	few	TGTGCCAGCAGTTTCCCGGACTATGGCTACACCTTC	CASSFPDYGYTF
TRBV11-2	TRBJ1-5	NA	NA	TGTGCCAGCAGCTTGAGTAGCAATCAGCCCCAGCATTTT	CASSLSSNQPQHF
TRBV25-1	TRBJ1-6	TRBD1	NA	TGTGCCAGCAGCGGGACAGGGCTTAGCTCCTATAATTCACCCCTCCACTTT	CASSGTGLSSYNSPLHF